The 5 T cell receptor beta chains presented below share a single source sample, sequenced in a study of T-cell reconstitution after alpha-beta-depleted transplantation in children. Unique molecular identifiers tagged the TCRbeta library. TCRdb passed the PCR reads through MiXCR, listing each CDR3 protein once. The table shows about 77,000 distinct CDR3 sequences, with 15% to 20% occurring only once. The source material was PBMCs, mostly from graft donor cells, sampled 360 days after TCRalphabeta/CD19-depleted stem cell transplant. The receptor source for this set is a male patient aged 2 to 9 who had a stem cell transplant for acute lymphoblastic leukemia, so the T cells may come from the graft donor.

This chain connects TRBV6-1 to TRBJ2-5, with 11 bases identical to TRBD1. V dropped 8 bases and J dropped 4; count of bases not matched to a gene: 9. Germline values: CDR1 MNHNS, CDR2 SASEGT. The CDR3 consists of 15 residues. The CDR3 loop reads CASRSRDRGRETQYF. The CDR3 DNA sequence: TGTGCCAGCCGGAGCCGGGACAGGGGGAGAGAGACCCAGTACTTC.

This clonotype was observed at least ten times. This chain links TRBV2 with TRBJ2-4, with D possibly TRBD1 on 5 matching bases. Trimming cost V 6 bases and J 0 bases, with 9 bases left between them. The CDR3 is 14 residues long. CDR1 is SNHLY and CDR2 is FYNNEI in the germline V gene. In DNA form, the CDR3 reads TGTGCCAGCAGGGGGCAGCCAGCCAAAAACATTCAGTACTTC. Amino acid sequence: CASRGQPAKNIQYF. Filled out from reference TRBV2 and TRBJ2-4, the complete variable domain reads EPEVTQTPSHQVTQMGQEVILRCVPISNHLYFYWYRQILGQKVEFLVSFYNNEISEKSEIFDDQFSVERPDGSNFTLKIRSTKLEDSAMYFCASRGQPAKNIQYFGAGTRLSVL.

This clonotype was recorded many times. This sequence joins TRBV5-1 and TRBJ2-3, with D possibly matching TRBD1 (5 bases). The CDR3 length is 15 residues. CDR1 and CDR2 from the germline V gene are SGHRS and YFSETQ. Trimming left V 1 base short and J 2 bases short, with 11 bases between. As DNA, the CDR3 is TGCGCCAGCAGCTTGCAGGGCGCGTTCACAGATACGCAGTATTTT. Its translation: CASSLQGAFTDTQYF.

The chain employs TRBV10-3 and TRBJ2-3, with 8 bases identical to TRBD2. CDR3 length equals 14 residues. With V trimmed by 11 bases and J by 4 bases, 11 bases remained unmatched. The germline V gene encodes CDR1 ENHRY and CDR2 SYGVKD. The CDR3 region has the DNA TGTGCCGTCCGGTCCAGCGGGAGATCAGATACGCAGTATTTT. This encodes CAVRSSGRSDTQYF.

The rearrangement joins TRBV10-3 to TRBJ2-3, with D possibly matching TRBD2 (5 bases). Germline CDR1 ENHRY, CDR2 SYGVKD. Trimming stripped 7 bases from V and 3 bases from J, with 11 bases between. The CDR3 runs 13 residues. Written as DNA, the CDR3 is TGTGCCATCATGGGTCTAGCAACAGATACGCAGTATTTT. This codes for CAIMGLATDTQYF.